This passage covers 17 T cell receptor beta chains from one sample sequenced in a study of cytomegalovirus exposure and HLA in healthy donors. The PCR was carried out with 60 Vbeta primers and 13 Jbeta primers. Libraries were prepared by immunoSEQ multiplex PCR; TCRdb keeps only in-frame clonotypes and omits some of them. The profile shows approximately 110,000 clones, 70% to 85% of them singletons. The sample was PBMCs. These receptor sequences come from a woman in her late teens or twenties in good health and CMV-seronegative.

V and J are TRBV10-3 and TRBJ1-1; 9 bases match TRBD1. The germline CDR1 and CDR2 sequences are ENHRY and SYGVKD. The CDR3 runs to 15 residues. Trimming cost V 5 bases and J 4 bases; bases outside gene matches: 8. The CDR3 DNA is TGTGCCATCAGTTCGGGACAGGGAGGTAGCACTGAAGCTTTCTTT. Its protein product is CAISSGQGGSTEAFF.

The gene calls are TRBV25-1 and TRBJ2-7; TRBD2 matches 9 bases. This CDR3 contains 15 residues. Losses at the gene ends were 3 bases for V and 2 bases for J; bases not matched to a gene: 5. The V gene's germline CDR1 is MGHDK and CDR2 SYGVNS. The CDR3 nucleotides are TGTGCCAGCAGTGACTCTGGCGGGAGGGCCTACGAGCAGTACTTC. As protein: CASSDSGGRAYEQYF.

This rearrangement joins TRBV27 to TRBJ2-7, with a tentative D call TRBD1 (6 bases). Trimming stripped 0 bases from V and 5 bases from J, with 14 bases between. The length of the CDR3 is 15 residues. The germline V gene has CDR1 MNHEY and CDR2 SMNVEV (reference sequence). The CDR3 loop is CASSLSSQGNDEQYV. CDR3 coding DNA: TGTGCCAGCAGTTTATCATCCCAGGGGAATGACGAGCAGTACGTC.

The chain recombines TRBV28 with TRBJ1-1; no reliable D call. The CDR3 length is 11 residues. Trimming took off 10 bases at V and 1 base at J, with 7 bases between the two ends. The V gene's germline CDR1 is MDHEN and CDR2 SYDVKM. The CDR3 reads CATLENTEAFF. The CDR3 DNA follows: TGTGCCACCTTAGAGAACACTGAAGCTTTCTTT.

The chain links TRBV2 to TRBJ2-3, with D unresolved. CDR3 size: 13 residues. CDR1 and CDR2 from the germline V gene are SNHLY and FYNNEI. The V and J ends lost 7 bases and 2 bases respectively, with 10 bases between them. As DNA, the CDR3 is TGTGCCAGCAAGATGACAACCACAGATACGCAGTATTTT. This codes for CASKMTTTDTQYF.

The chain has TRBV6-1 and TRBJ2-7; 7 bases match TRBD1. V was clipped by 3 bases and J by 0 bases; unmatched bases: 2. There are 14 residues in the CDR3. The germline V gene has CDR1 MNHNS and CDR2 SASEGT. Here the CDR3 reads CASSEWDSSYEQYV. CDR3 nucleotide sequence: TGTGCCAGCAGTGAGTGGGACAGCTCCTACGAGCAGTACGTC.

In this sample, this clone turned up a few times. The V and J genes are TRBV5-1 and TRBJ2-5; D remains ambiguous. In germline, CDR1 is SGHRS, CDR2 YFSETQ. The CDR3 sequence is 13 residues long. V lost 4 bases and J lost 5, with 12 bases in between. Here the CDR3 DNA reads TGCGCCAGCAGCGTGGCCCCCCGGGAGACCCAGTACTTC. Translation gives CASSVAPRETQYF.

The V call is TRBV5-4, the J call TRBJ2-4; TRBD1 aligns across 11 bases. The CDR3 is made up of 13 amino acids. CDR1 and CDR2 from the germline V gene are SGHNT and YYREEE (reference sequence). Trimming cost V 0 bases and J 11 bases; bases outside gene matches: 1. CDR3 bases: TGTGCCAGCAGCTTGGGGGACAGGGGGGTTCAGTACTTC. It codes for CASSLGDRGVQYF.

The chain combines TRBV7-2 with TRBJ1-2; D perhaps matches TRBD1 (6 bases). The CDR3 sequence is 13 residues long. Germline CDR1 reads SGHTA; CDR2 reads FQGNSA. Trimming took off 5 bases at V and 7 bases at J, with 14 bases between the two ends. CDR3: CASSQQGIGGYTF. DNA of the CDR3: TGTGCCAGCAGCCAACAGGGCATCGGTGGCTACACCTTC. The variable domain in full, completed from reference TRBV7-2 and TRBJ1-2, reads GAGVSQSPSNKVTEKGKDVELRCDPISGHTALYWYRQSLGQGLEFLIYFQGNSAPDKSGLPSDRFSAERTGGSVSTLTIQRTQQEDSAVYLCASSQQGIGGYTFGSGTRLTVV.

The chain uses TRBV6-5 and TRBJ1-1; the D gene is possibly TRBD1 (6 bases). Germline assignment: CDR1 MNHEY and CDR2 SVGAGI. The CDR3 has 15 residues. The germline V and J ends were trimmed by 4 bases and 2 bases, with 14 bases remaining between them. This CDR3 reads CASSSTPGGNTEAFF. CDR3 coding DNA: TGTGCCAGCAGTTCTACCCCGGGGGGCAACACTGAAGCTTTCTTT.

The rearrangement joins TRBV30 to TRBJ2-2, with D tentatively TRBD1 (5 bases). Trimming stripped 1 base from V and 4 bases from J, with 7 bases between. CDR3 size: 13 residues. Germline lookup yields CDR1 GTSNPN and CDR2 SVGIG (reference sequence). The chain's CDR3 is CAWSEGITGELFF. CDR3 coding DNA: TGTGCCTGGAGTGAGGGGATCACCGGGGAGCTGTTTTTT.

The chain combines TRBV6-1 with TRBJ1-2; 10 nucleotides agree with TRBD1. CDR3 length: 14 residues. With 6 bases clipped from V and 3 bases from J, the junction kept 4 bases outside the gene matches. CDR1 is MNHNS, CDR2 SASEGT, per germline. The CDR3 is CASSAGTGDYGYTF. The CDR3 bases are TGTGCCAGCAGCGCCGGGACAGGGGACTATGGCTACACCTTC.

The sample holds a few counts of this clone. The DNA of the CDR3 is TGCGCCAGCAGCTTGGTTCTAGCGGGGAGTATCTCCTACAATGAGCAGTTCTTC. Amino acids: CASSLVLAGSISYNEQFF. The chain has TRBV5-1 and TRBJ2-1; TRBD2 aligns across 9 bases. Trimming at V came to 0 bases and at J to 0 bases, leaving 7 bases not matched to a gene. Looked up from germline, CDR1 is SGHRS and CDR2 is YFSETQ. CDR3 length equals 18 residues.

V usage is TRBV28 and J usage is TRBJ2-1; D gene unclear. V dropped 2 bases and J dropped 7 bases, with 9 bases sitting between them. CDR3 length equals 13 residues. From germline, CDR1 is MDHEN and CDR2 SYDVKM. CDR3 in amino acids: CASSLPVPNEQFF. CDR3 bases: TGTGCCAGCAGTTTACCTGTCCCGAATGAGCAGTTCTTC.

The rearrangement uses TRBV7-2 and TRBJ1-4, with a possible D match to TRBD1 (6 bases). This CDR3 is 13 amino acids long. V lost 5 bases, J lost 7 bases, and 11 bases lay in between. From germline, CDR1 is SGHTA and CDR2 FQGNSA. CDR3 amino acids: CASSGGAGEKLFF. In nucleotides, the CDR3 is TGTGCCAGCAGCGGGGGGGCGGGTGAAAAACTGTTTTTT.

In this sample, this clone turned up once. V usage is TRBV7-9 and J usage is TRBJ2-1; tentatively, D is TRBD1 (5 bases). The germline V gene has CDR1 SEHNR and CDR2 FQNEAQ (reference sequence). The CDR3 covers 15 residues. V lost 1 base and J 8 bases, leaving 15 bases between the germline ends. The CDR3 nucleotides read TGTGCCAGCAGCTTAGGGACATACTCCGACGATGAGCAGTTCTTC. Translating it yields CASSLGTYSDDEQFF.

The genes are TRBV7-2 and TRBJ2-5; unclear D gene. This CDR3 comprises 14 residues. Germline V lookup: CDR1 SGHTA, CDR2 FQGNSA. V lost 2 bases and J 4 bases, leaving 11 bases between the germline ends. CDR3: CASSLYPGRETQYF. CDR3 nucleotides: TGTGCCAGCAGCTTATACCCGGGTCGAGAGACCCAGTACTTC.